This T cell receptor (beta chain) was recorded in a study of cytomegalovirus exposure and HLA in healthy donors. The PCR made use of 60 Vbeta and 13 Jbeta primers. Generated by immunoSEQ multiplex PCR, the TCRdb table keeps only in-frame clones and is missing some. Of over 120,000 clones in the sample, about four fifths were seen once. The TCR originated in a woman aged 18-29 years in good health and CMV-seropositive. Specimen: PBMCs.

In DNA, the CDR3 is TGTGCCAGCAGTTACGGCCAGGGTCCGGCGACCCAGTACTTC. Its protein product is CASSYGQGPATQYF. V and J are TRBV6-5 and TRBJ2-5, with D tentatively TRBD1 (5 bases). V lost 2 bases and J lost 7, with 14 bases in between. The CDR3 has 14 amino acids. The V gene's germline CDR1 is MNHEY and CDR2 SVGAGI.